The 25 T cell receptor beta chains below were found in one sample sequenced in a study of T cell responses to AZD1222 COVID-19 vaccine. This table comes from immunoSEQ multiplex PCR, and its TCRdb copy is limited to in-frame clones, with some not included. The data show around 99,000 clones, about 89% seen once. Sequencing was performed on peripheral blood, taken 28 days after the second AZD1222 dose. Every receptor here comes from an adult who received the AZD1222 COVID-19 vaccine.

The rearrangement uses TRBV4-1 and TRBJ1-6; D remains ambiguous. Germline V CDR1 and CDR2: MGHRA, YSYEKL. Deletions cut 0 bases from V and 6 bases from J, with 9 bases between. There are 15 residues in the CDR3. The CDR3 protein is CASSQDPSRNSPLHF. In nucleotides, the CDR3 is TGCGCCAGCAGCCAAGACCCCAGTCGTAATTCACCCCTCCACTTT.

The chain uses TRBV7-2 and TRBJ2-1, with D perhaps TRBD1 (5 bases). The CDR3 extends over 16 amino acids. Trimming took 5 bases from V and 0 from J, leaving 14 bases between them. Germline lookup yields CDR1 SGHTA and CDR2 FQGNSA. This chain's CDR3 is CASSPQGVSSYNEQFF. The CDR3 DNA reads TGTGCCAGCAGCCCCCAGGGCGTGAGCTCCTACAATGAGCAGTTCTTC.

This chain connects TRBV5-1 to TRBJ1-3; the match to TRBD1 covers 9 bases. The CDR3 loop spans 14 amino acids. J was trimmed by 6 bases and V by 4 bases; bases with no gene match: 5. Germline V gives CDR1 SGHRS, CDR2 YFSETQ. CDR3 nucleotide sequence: TGCGCCAGCAGCCCTAGACAGGGGGAAAACACCATATATTTT. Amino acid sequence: CASSPRQGENTIYF.

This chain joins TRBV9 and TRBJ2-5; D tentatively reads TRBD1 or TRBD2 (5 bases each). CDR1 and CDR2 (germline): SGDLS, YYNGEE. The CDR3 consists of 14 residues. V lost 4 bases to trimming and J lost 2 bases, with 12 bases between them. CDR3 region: CASSTPGTQETQYF. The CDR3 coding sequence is TGTGCCAGCAGCACCCCAGGGACGCAAGAGACCCAGTACTTC.

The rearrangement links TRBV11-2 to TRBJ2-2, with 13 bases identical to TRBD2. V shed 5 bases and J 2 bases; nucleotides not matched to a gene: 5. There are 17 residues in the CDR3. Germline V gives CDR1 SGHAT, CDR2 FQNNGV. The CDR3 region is CASSPWTSGRNTGELFF. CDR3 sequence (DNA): TGTGCCAGCAGCCCCTGGACTAGCGGGAGAAACACCGGGGAGCTGTTTTTT.

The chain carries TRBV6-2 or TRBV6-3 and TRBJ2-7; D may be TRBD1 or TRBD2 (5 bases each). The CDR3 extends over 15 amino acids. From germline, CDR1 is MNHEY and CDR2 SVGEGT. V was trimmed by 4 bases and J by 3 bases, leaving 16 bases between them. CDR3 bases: TGTGCCAGCAGTTTGGGACCCCGGTCGGTCTACGAGCAGTACTTC. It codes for CASSLGPRSVYEQYF.

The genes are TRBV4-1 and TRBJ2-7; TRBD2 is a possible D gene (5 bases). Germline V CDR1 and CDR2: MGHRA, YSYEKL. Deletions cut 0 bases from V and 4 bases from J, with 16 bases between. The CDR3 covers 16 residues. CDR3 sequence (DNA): TGCGCCAGCAGCCAAGATGAAGCAGCGGAAGGATACGAGCAGTACTTC. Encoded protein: CASSQDEAAEGYEQYF.

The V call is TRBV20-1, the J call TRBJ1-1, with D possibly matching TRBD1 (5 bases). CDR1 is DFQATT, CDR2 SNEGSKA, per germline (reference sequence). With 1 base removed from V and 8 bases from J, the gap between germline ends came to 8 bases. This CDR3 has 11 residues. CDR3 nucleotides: TGCAGTGCTAGAGGGGAGGGGGAAGCTTTCTTT. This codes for CSARGEGEAFF.

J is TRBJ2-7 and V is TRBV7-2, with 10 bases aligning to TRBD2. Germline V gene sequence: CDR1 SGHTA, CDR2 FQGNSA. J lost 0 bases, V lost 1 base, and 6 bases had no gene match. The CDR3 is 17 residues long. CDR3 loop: CASSLGRGLATSYEQYF. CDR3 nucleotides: TGTGCCAGCAGCTTAGGACGGGGACTAGCGACCTCCTACGAGCAGTACTTC. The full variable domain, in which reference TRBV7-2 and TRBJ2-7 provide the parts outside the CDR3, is GAGVSQSPSNKVTEKGKDVELRCDPISGHTALYWYRQSLGQGLEFLIYFQGNSAPDKSGLPSDRFSAERTGGSVSTLTIQRTQQEDSAVYLCASSLGRGLATSYEQYFGPGTRLTVT.

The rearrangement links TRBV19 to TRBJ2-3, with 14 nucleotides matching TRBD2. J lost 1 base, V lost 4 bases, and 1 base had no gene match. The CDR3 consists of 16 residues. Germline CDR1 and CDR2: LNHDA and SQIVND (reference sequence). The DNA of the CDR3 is TGTGCCAGTAGTACGGGACTAGCGGGAGGCACAGATACGCAGTATTTT. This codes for CASSTGLAGGTDTQYF.

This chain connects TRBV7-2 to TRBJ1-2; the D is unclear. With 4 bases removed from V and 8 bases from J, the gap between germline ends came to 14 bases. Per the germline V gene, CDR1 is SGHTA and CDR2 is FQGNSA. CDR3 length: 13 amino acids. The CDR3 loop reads CASSSRAGQGYTF. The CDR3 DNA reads TGTGCCAGCAGCTCCCGGGCCGGGCAAGGCTACACCTTC.

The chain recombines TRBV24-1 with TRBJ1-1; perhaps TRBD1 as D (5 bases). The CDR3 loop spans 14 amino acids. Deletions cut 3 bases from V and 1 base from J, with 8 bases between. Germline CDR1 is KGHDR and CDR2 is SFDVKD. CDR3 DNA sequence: TGTGCCACCAGTGATGCGGGGCCGAACACTGAAGCTTTCTTT. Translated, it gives CATSDAGPNTEAFF.

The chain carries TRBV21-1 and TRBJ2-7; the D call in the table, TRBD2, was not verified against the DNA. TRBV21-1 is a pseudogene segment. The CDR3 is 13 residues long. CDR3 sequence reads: CATIKGGGYEQYF. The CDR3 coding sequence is TGTGCCACCATAAAGGGGGGGGGCTACGAGCAGTACTTC.

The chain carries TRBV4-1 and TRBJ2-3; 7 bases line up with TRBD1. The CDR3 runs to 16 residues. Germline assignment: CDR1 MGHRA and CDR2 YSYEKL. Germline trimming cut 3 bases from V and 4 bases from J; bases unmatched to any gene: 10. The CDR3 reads CASSQTGTALPDTQYF. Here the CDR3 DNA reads TGCGCCAGCAGCCAGACCGGGACAGCACTTCCAGATACGCAGTATTTT.

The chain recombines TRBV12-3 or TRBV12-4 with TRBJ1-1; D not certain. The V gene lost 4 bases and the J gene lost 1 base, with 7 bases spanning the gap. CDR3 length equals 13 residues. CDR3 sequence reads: CASSWARNTEAFF. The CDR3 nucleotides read TGTGCCAGCAGTTGGGCCAGGAACACTGAAGCTTTCTTT.

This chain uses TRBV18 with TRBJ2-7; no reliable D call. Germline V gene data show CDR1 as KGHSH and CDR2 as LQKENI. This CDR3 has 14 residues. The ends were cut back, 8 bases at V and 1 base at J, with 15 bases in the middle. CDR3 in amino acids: CASTRQVSSYEQYF. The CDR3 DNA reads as TGTGCCAGCACGAGGCAGGTTAGTTCCTACGAGCAGTACTTC.

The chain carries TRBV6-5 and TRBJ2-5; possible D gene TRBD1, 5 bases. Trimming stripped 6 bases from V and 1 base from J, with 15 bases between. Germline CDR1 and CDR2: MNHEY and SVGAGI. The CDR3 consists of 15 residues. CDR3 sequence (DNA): TGTGCCAGCAGCGAGAACAGGTTGTCCCAAGAGACCCAGTACTTC. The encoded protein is CASSENRLSQETQYF.

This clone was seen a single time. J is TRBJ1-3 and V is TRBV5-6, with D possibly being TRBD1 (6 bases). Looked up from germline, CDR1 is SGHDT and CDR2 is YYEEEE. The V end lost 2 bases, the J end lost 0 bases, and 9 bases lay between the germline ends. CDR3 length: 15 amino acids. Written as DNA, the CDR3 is TGTGCCAGCAGCTTAAGGACAGACTCTGGAAACACCATATATTTT. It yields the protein CASSLRTDSGNTIYF.

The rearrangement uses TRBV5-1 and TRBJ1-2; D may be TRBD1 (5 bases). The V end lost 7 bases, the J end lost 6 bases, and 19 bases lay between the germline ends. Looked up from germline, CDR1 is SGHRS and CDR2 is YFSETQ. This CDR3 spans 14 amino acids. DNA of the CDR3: TGCGCCAGCGGTAACGGGGCCGCGCCAAATGGCTACACCTTC. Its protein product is CASGNGAAPNGYTF.

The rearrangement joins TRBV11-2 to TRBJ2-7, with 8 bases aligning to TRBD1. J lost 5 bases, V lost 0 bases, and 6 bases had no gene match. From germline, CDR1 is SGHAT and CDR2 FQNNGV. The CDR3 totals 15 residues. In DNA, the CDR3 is TGTGCCAGCAGCTTAGAGGGACAGGTTCGAAACGAGCAGTACTTC. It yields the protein CASSLEGQVRNEQYF.

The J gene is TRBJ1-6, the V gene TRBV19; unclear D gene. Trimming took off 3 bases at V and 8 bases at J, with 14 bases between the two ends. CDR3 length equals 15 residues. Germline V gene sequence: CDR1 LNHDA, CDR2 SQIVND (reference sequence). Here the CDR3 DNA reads TGTGCCAGTAGTATCAGCCCCCTTACCCATTCACCCCTCCACTTT. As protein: CASSISPLTHSPLHF.

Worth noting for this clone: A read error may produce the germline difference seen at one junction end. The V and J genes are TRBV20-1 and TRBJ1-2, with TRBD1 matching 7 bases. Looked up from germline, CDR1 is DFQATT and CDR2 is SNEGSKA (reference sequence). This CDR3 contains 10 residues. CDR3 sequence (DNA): TGCAGTGCTGGAGACAGGGAAACCTCCTTC. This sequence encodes CSAGDRETSF.

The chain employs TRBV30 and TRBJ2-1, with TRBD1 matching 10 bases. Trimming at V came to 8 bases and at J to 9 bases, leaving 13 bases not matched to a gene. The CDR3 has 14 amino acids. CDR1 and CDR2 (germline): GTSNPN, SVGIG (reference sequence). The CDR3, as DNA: TGTGCCCGGATGACAGGGGGCGGGAGAGGTGAGCAGTTCTTC. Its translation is CARMTGGGRGEQFF.

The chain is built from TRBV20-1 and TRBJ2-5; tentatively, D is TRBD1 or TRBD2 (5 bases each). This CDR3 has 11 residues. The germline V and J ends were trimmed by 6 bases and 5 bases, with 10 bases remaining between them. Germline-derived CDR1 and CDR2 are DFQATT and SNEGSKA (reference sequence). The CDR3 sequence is CSAAGTETQYF. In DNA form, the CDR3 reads TGCAGTGCGGCCGGGACCGAGACCCAGTACTTC.

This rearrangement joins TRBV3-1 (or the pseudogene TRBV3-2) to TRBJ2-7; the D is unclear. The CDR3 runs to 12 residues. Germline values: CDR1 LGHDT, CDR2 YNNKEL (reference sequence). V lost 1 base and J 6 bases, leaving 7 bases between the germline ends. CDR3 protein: CASSQGEPEQYF. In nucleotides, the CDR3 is TGTGCCAGCAGCCAAGGAGAGCCCGAGCAGTACTTC.